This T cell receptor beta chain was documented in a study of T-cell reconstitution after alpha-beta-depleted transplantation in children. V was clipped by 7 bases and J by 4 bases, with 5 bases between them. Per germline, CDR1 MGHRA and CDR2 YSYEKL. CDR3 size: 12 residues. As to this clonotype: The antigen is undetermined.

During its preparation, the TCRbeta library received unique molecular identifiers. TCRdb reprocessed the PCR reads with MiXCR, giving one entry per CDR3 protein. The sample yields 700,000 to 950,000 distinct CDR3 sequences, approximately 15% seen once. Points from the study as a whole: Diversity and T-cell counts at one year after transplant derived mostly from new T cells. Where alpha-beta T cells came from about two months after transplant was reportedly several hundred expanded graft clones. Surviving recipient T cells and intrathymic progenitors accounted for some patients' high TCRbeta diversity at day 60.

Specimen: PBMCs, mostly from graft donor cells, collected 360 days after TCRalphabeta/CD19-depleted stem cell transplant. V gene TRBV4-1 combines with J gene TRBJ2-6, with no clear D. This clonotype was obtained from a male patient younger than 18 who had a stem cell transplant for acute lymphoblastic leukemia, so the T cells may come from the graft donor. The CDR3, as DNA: TGCGCCAGCATGTCCGGGGCCAACGTCCTGACTTTC. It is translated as CASMSGANVLTF.